This section outlines one TCR beta chain sequence together with its context. TCRdb reprocessed the 5' RACE reads and keeps a single row for each CDR3 protein, giving no DNA. The sample has 150,000 to 200,000 distinct CDR3 sequences. The data originate from a study of monozygotic twins with inflammatory bowel disease. The germline V gene encodes CDR1 ENHRY and CDR2 SYGVKD. The CDR3 contains 14 residues. The sample comprised blood. The sequence derives from a human donor with ulcerative colitis or Crohn's disease, or a healthy co-twin of an affected twin (not recorded which). The chain uses TRBV10-3 and TRBJ1-1. CDR3 amino acids: CAISENILGTEAFF.